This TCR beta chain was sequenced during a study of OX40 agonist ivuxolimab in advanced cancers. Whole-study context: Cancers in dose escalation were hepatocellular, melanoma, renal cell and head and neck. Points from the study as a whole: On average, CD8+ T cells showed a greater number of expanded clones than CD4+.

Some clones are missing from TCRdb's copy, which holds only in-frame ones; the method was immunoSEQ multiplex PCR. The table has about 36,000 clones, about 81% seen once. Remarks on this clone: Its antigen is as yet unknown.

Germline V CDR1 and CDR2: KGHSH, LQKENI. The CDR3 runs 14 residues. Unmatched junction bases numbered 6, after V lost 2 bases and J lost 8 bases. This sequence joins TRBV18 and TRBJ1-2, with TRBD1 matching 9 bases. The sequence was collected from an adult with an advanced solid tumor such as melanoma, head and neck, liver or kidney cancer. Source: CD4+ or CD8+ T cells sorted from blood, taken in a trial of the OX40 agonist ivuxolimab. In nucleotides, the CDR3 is TGTGCCAGCTCACCAAATTCCGGGACAGGGGGCTACACCTTC. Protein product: CASSPNSGTGGYTF.